The clone carrying this T cell receptor (beta chain) was counted once. This record comes from a study of blood T cell repertoires in COVID-19. Germline-derived CDR1 and CDR2 are LNHDA and SQIVND (reference sequence). V was pared by 5 bases and J by 6 bases, with 10 bases between. CDR3 length equals 12 residues. Sequencing was performed with immunoSEQ multiplex PCR; in TCRdb, only in-frame clones are kept and a portion is missing. The data show hundreds of thousands of clones, around nine tenths seen once. The sequenced material came from peripheral blood. The V and J genes are TRBV19 and TRBJ1-1; perhaps TRBD1 as D (5 bases). The sequence was obtained from a woman aged 18-35 years who had recovered from COVID-19. CDR3 in amino acids: CASSEAGSEAFF. The CDR3 DNA reads as TGTGCCAGTAGTGAGGCAGGGTCTGAAGCTTTCTTT.